These 11 T cell receptor beta chains came from one sample sequenced in a study of CD8 T cells in ankylosing spondylitis. TCRdb re-called the 5' RACE reads through MiXCR, storing one row per CDR3 protein. Of 200,000 to 250,000 distinct CDR3 sequences listed, about 10% are singletons. Material: blood, either unsorted or a sorted T cell fraction (not recorded which). The source of these receptors is a male donor with ankylosing spondylitis or in good health (not recorded which).

DNA for the CDR3: TGTGCTAGTGCCCAGGACGATGGGAGAAACACCATATATTTT. Translated: CASAQDDGRNTIYF. The V and J genes are TRBV12-5 and TRBJ1-3, with unresolved D. Germline CDR1 and CDR2: LGHNT and FRNRAP. V was clipped by 7 bases and J by 5 bases, with 15 bases between them. This CDR3 contains 14 residues.

This clonotype has ten or more counts. This chain joins TRBV3-1 and TRBJ2-2; 8 bases align to TRBD1. Trimming at V came to 6 bases and at J to 0 bases, leaving 0 bases not matched to a gene. The CDR3 totals 14 residues. Germline-derived CDR1 and CDR2 are LGHDT and YNNKEL (reference sequence). The CDR3 is CASRQGANTGELFF. The CDR3 DNA reads as TGTGCCAGCAGACAGGGGGCGAACACCGGGGAGCTGTTTTTT.

V gene TRBV28 combines with J gene TRBJ2-5; the match to TRBD1 covers 7 bases. V gave up 4 bases and J gave up 2 bases; unmatched junction bases: 4. CDR1 is MDHEN and CDR2 is SYDVKM in the germline V gene. The CDR3 loop spans 14 amino acids. CDR3 loop: CASSSYRGQETQYF. CDR3 nucleotides: TGTGCCAGCAGTTCCTACAGGGGACAAGAGACCCAGTACTTC.

In its sample, this clonotype was seen many times. The chain has TRBV20-1 and TRBJ2-3, with D possibly called TRBD1 or TRBD2 (6 bases each). CDR3 length: 16 amino acids. Germline V lookup: CDR1 DFQATT, CDR2 SNEGSKA (reference sequence). Trimming stripped 1 base from V and 3 bases from J, with 17 bases between. CDR3 in amino acids: CSARAPGGPGTDTQYF. Written as DNA, the CDR3 is TGCAGTGCTAGAGCCCCCGGGGGCCCCGGGACAGATACGCAGTATTTT.

This clonotype was seen only a few times. The DNA for the CDR3 is TGCAGTGCTAGGGGGTCCTGGGGGACTAGCGGAACAGATACGCAGTATTTT. The encoded protein is CSARGSWGTSGTDTQYF. The rearrangement joins TRBV20-1 to TRBJ2-3, with 11 positions matching TRBD2. Germline CDR1 DFQATT, CDR2 SNEGSKA (reference sequence). The CDR3 extends over 17 amino acids. Trimming at V came to 3 bases and at J to 3 bases, leaving 11 bases not matched to a gene.

This clonotype was detected many times. The genes are TRBV5-1 and TRBJ1-1; D is possibly TRBD1 (6 bases). The V gene lost 2 bases and the J gene lost 4 bases, with 15 bases spanning the gap. The CDR3 is 15 residues long. CDR1 SGHRS and CDR2 YFSETQ come from the germline V gene. For the CDR3, the DNA is TGCGCCAGCAGCTTTGTGGGGGGGCGCGGCACTGAAGCTTTCTTT. This translates into CASSFVGGRGTEAFF.

This clonotype was counted at least ten times. The V call is TRBV5-1, the J call TRBJ2-7; D is possibly TRBD2 (6 bases). The CDR3 has 12 amino acids. Germline V gene data show CDR1 as SGHRS and CDR2 as YFSETQ. V lost 2 bases to trimming and J lost 5 bases, with 8 bases between them. As DNA, the CDR3 is TGCGCCAGCAGCTTCGGGGGTGACGAGCAGTACTTC. The encoded protein is CASSFGGDEQYF.

This clonotype has at least ten counts. This chain uses TRBV15 with TRBJ2-1; 14 positions match TRBD2. Germline V gene data show CDR1 as LNHNV and CDR2 as YYDKDF (reference sequence). This CDR3 comprises 16 residues. V shed 4 bases and J 6 bases; nucleotides not matched to a gene: 5. CDR3 nucleotide sequence: TGTGCCACCAGCAAGGGTGGGACTAGCGGGAGCAATGAGCAGTTCTTC. Its protein product is CATSKGGTSGSNEQFF.

The V and J genes are TRBV29-1 and TRBJ1-5; D gene uncertain. Trimming cost V 6 bases and J 4 bases, with 13 bases left between them. Germline V gene data show CDR1 as SQVTM and CDR2 as ANQGSEA. The CDR3 extends over 13 amino acids. The CDR3 coding sequence is TGCAGCGTCCGTCTATCAGAGAATCAGCCCCAGCATTTT. It codes for CSVRLSENQPQHF.

The sample holds a few counts of this clonotype. The chain's CDR3 is CASSLDRQRFNEKLFF. The CDR3, as DNA: TGTGCCAGCTCACTTGACCGACAGAGGTTTAATGAAAAACTGTTTTTT. This sequence joins TRBV18 and TRBJ1-4, with a weak D call TRBD1 (5 bases). The CDR3 is 16 amino acids. The ends were cut back, 4 bases at V and 4 bases at J, with 16 bases in the middle. From germline, CDR1 is KGHSH and CDR2 LQKENI.

The chain combines TRBV7-6 with TRBJ2-2, with 10 bases identical to TRBD1. The CDR3 contains 15 residues. V was pared by 5 bases and J by 6 bases, with 6 bases of the junction left unmatched. Germline V gene lookup returns CDR1 SGHVS and CDR2 FNYEAQ. Here the CDR3 DNA reads TGTGCCAGCAGCCCAGGGACAGGGGCCGCCGGGGAGCTGTTTTTT. Protein product: CASSPGTGAAGELFF.